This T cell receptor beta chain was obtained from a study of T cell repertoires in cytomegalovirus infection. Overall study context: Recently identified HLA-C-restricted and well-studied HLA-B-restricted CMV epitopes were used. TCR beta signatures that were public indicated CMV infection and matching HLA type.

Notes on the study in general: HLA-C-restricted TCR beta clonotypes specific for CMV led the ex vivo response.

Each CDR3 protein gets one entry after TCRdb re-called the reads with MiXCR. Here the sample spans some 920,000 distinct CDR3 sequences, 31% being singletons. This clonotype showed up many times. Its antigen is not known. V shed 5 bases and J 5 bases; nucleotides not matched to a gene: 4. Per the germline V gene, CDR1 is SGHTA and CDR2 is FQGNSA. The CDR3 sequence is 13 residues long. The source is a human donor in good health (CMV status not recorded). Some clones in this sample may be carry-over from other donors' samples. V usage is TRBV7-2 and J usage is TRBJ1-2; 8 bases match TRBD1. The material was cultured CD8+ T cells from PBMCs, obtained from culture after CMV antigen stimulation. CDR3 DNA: TGTGCCAGCAGCATGACAGGGGCTTATGGCTACACCTTC. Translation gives CASSMTGAYGYTF.